This T cell receptor (beta chain) was found in a study of blood T cell repertoires in COVID-19. Study-level background: The United States, Italy and Spain provided the acute and convalescent COVID-19 samples. PBMCs, B-cell-depleted T cells, or T cells were the source of the cDNA or gDNA that made up the material.

Under the authors' procedure: How many nucleated cells were present was estimated from reference gene primer amplification. Data came from immunoSEQ multiplex PCR; TCRdb stores just in-frame clones and leaves some out. For V, J and clone size, that table is used; D and trimming come from the DNA. The data contain just over 300,000 clones, more than 75% of them seen just once; the ten biggest clones take up roughly 4.5%. The recovered donors of Cohort 3 showed two negative PCRs, clearance, or symptom resolution. The CDR3 runs 15 residues. V was trimmed by 0 bases and J by 3 bases, leaving 11 bases between them. Germline CDR1 is SGHRS and CDR2 is YFSETQ.

The receptor was derived from a man aged 25 to 40 who had recovered from COVID-19. The chain carries TRBV5-1 and TRBJ2-3; D possibly corresponds to TRBD2 (7 bases). Sequenced material: PBMCs or T cells enriched from blood (not recorded which). For the CDR3, the DNA is TGCGCCAGCAGCTTGGAAGGGGGGGCAACAGATACGCAGTATTTT. It codes for CASSLEGGATDTQYF.